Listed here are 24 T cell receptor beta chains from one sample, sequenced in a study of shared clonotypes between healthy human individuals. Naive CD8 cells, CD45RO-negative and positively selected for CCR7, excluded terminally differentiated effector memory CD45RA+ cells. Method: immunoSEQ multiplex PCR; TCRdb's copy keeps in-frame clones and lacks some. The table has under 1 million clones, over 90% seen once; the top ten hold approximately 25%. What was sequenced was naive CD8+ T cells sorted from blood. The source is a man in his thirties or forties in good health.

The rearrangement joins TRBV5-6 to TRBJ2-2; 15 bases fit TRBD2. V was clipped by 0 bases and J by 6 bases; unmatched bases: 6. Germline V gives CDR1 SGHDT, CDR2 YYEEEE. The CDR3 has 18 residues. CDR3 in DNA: TGTGCCAGCAGCTTGGTTGGACTAGCGGGAGGGATTTCCGGGGAGCTGTTTTTT. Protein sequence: CASSLVGLAGGISGELFF.

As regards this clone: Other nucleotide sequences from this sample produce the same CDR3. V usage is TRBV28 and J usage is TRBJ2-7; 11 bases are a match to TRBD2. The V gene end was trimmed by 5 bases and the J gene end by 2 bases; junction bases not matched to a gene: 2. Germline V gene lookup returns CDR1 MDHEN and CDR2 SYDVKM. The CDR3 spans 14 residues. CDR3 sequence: CASSLAGGPYEQYF. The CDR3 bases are TGTGCCAGCAGTCTAGCGGGAGGCCCCTACGAGCAGTACTTC.

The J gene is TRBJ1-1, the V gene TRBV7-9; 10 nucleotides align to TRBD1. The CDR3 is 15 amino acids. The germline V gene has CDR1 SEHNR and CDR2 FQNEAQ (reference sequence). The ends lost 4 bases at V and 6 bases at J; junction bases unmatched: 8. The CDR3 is CASSYGQGERAEAFF. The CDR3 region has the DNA TGTGCCAGCAGCTATGGACAGGGGGAAAGGGCTGAAGCTTTCTTT.

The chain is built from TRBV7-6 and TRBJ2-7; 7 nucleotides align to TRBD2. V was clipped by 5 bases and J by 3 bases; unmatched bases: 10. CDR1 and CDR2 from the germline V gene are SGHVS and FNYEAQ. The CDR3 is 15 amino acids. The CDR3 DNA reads TGTGCCAGCAGCCATCCGGGGGAGGGGCGCTACGAGCAGTACTTC. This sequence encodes CASSHPGEGRYEQYF.

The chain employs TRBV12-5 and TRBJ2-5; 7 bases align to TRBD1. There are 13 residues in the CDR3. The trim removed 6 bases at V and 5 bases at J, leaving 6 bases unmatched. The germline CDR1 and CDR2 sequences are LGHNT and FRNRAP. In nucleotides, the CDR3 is TGTGCTAGTGGGGGACAGACATGGGAGACCCAGTACTTC. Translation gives CASGGQTWETQYF.

In DNA form, the CDR3 reads TGTGCCAGCAGCCTGGTAGCGGGCGGCTACGAGCAGTACTTC. Encoded protein: CASSLVAGGYEQYF. The chain links TRBV6-5 to TRBJ2-7; TRBD2 matches at 7 bases. V was clipped by 6 bases and J by 3 bases; unmatched bases: 8. The CDR3 has 14 amino acids. CDR1 and CDR2 from the germline V gene are MNHEY and SVGAGI.

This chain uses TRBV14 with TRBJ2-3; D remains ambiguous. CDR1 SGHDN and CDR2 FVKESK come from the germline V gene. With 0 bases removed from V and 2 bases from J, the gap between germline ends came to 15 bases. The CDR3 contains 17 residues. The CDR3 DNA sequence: TGTGCCAGCAGCCAAGATGGGCGGCTCACCCTCACAGATACGCAGTATTTT. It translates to CASSQDGRLTLTDTQYF.

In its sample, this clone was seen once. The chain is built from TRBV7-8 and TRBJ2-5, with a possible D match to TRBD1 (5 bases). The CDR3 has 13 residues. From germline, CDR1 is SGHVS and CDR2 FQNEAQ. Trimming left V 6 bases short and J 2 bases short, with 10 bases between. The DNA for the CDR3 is TGTGCCAGCAGTTCCGACAGACAAGAGACCCAGTACTTC. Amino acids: CASSSDRQETQYF.

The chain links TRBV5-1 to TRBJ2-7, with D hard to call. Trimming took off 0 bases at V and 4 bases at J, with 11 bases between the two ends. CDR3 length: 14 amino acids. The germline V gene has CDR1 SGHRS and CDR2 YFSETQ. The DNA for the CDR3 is TGCGCCAGCAGCTTGGCTCCTATCGGGTACGAGCAGTACTTC. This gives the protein CASSLAPIGYEQYF. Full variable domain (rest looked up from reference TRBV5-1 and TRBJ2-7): KAGVTQTPRYLIKTRGQQVTLSCSPISGHRSVSWYQQTPGQGLQFLFEYFSETQRNKGNFPGRFSGRQFSNSRSEMNVSTLELGDSALYLCASSLAPIGYEQYFGPGTRLTVT.

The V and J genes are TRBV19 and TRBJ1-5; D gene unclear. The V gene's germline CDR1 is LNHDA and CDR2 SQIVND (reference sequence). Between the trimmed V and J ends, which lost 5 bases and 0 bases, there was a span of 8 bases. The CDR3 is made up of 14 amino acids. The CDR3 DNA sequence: TGTGCCAGTAGTCTCACAGCTAGCAATCAGCCCCAGCATTTT. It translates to CASSLTASNQPQHF.

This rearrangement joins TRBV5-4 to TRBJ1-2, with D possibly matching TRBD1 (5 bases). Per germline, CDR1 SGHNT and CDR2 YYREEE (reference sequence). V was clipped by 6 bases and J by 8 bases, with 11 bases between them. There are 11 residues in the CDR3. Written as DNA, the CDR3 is TGTGCCAGCAATGGGGGTTCCGGCTACACCTTC. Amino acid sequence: CASNGGSGYTF. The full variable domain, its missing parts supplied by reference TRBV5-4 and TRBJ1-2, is ETGVTQSPTHLIKTRGQQVTLRCSSQSGHNTVSWYQQALGQGPQFIFQYYREEENGRGNFPPRFSGLQFPNYSSELNVNALELDDSALYLCASNGGSGYTFGSGTRLTVV.

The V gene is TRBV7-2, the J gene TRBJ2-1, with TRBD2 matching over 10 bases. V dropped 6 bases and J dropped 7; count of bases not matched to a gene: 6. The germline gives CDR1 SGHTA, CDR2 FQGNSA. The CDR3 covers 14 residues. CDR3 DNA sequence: TGTGCCAGCAGTATTCTAGCGGGAGTGAATGAGCAGTTCTTC. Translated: CASSILAGVNEQFF. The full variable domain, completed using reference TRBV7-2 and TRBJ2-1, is GAGVSQSPSNKVTEKGKDVELRCDPISGHTALYWYRQSLGQGLEFLIYFQGNSAPDKSGLPSDRFSAERTGGSVSTLTIQRTQQEDSAVYLCASSILAGVNEQFFGPGTRLTVL.

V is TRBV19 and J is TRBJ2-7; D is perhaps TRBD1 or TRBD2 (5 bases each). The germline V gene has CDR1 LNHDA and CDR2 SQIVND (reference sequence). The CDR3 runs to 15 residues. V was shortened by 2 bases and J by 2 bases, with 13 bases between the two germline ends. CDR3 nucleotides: TGTGCCAGTAGTATATTGGGACCTGGGCCCTACGAGCAGTACTTC. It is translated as CASSILGPGPYEQYF. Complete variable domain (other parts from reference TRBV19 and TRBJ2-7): DGGITQSPKYLFRKEGQNVTLSCEQNLNHDAMYWYRQDPGQGLRLIYYSQIVNDFQKGDIAEGYSVSREKKESFPLTVTSAQKNPTAFYLCASSILGPGPYEQYFGPGTRLTVT.

CDR3 DNA sequence: TGTGCCAGCAAAGGGGAACTCTATAGCAATCAGCCCCAGCATTTT. Translated: CASKGELYSNQPQHF. The chain recombines TRBV2 with TRBJ1-5; TRBD1 might be the D (5 bases). V lost 7 bases and J 0 bases, leaving 13 bases between the germline ends. CDR3 length: 15 amino acids. Germline V gives CDR1 SNHLY, CDR2 FYNNEI.

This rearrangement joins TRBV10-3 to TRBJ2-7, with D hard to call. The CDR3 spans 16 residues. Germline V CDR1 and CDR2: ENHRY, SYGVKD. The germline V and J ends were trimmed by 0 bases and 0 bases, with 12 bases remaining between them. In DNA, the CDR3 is TGTGCCATCAGTGAGTCTTTGATCACCACCTCCTACGAGCAGTACTTC. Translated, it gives CAISESLITTSYEQYF.

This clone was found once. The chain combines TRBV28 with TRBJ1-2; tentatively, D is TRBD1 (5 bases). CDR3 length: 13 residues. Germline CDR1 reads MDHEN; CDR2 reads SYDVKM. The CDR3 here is CQPRTGHVYGYTF. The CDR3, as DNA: TGTCAACCGCGTACGGGGCACGTGTATGGCTACACCTTC.

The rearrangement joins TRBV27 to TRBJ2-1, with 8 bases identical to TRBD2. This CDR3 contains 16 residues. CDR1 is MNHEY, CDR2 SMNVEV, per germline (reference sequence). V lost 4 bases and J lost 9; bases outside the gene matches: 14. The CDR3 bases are TGTGCCAGCAGTTCTTTCGCGGGACTAGTAATCAGTGAGCAGTTCTTC. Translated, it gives CASSSFAGLVISEQFF.

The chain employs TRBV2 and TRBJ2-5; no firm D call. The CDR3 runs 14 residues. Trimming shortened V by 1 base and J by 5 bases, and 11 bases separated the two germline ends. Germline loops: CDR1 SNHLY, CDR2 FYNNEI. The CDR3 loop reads CASSEGGSWETQYF. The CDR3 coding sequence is TGTGCCAGCAGTGAAGGGGGTAGTTGGGAGACCCAGTACTTC.

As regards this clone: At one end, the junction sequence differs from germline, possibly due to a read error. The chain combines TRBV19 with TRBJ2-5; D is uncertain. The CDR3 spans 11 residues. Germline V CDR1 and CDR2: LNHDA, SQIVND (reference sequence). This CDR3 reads CASSDPVGQYF. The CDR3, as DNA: TGCGCCAGCAGCGACCCCGTGGGACAGTACTTC.

CDR3 DNA: TGTGCCAGCAGCTTATATCAACGGGGCTATGGCTACACCTTC. As protein: CASSLYQRGYGYTF. The gene calls are TRBV7-2 and TRBJ1-2; D call uncertain. V lost 2 bases, J lost 4 bases, and 11 bases lay in between. The CDR3 loop spans 14 amino acids. CDR1 SGHTA and CDR2 FQGNSA come from the germline V gene.

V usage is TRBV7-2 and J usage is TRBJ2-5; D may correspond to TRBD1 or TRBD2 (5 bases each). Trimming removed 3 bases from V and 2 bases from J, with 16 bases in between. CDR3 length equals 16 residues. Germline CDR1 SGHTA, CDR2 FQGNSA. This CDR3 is CASSFLPQGPQETQYF. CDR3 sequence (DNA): TGTGCCAGCAGCTTTCTGCCGCAGGGACCACAAGAGACCCAGTACTTC.

The CDR3 sequence: CASSARDLYEQYF. DNA for the CDR3: TGTGCCAGCAGTGCGCGGGACCTCTACGAGCAGTACTTC. This rearrangement joins TRBV2 to TRBJ2-7; weak D call: TRBD2 (6 bases). The V gene lost 4 bases and the J gene lost 3 bases, with 10 bases spanning the gap. The CDR3 contains 13 residues. CDR1 and CDR2 from the germline V gene are SNHLY and FYNNEI.

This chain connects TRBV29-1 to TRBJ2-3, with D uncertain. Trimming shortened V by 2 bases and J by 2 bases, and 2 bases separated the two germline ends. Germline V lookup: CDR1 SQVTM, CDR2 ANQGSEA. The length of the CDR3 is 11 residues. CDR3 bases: TGCAGCGTTGAAATCACAGATACGCAGTATTTT. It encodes CSVEITDTQYF.

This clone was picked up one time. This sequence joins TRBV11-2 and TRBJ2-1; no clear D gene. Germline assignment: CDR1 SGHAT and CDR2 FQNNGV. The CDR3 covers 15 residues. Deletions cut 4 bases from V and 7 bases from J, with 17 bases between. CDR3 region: CASSSPHDRWNEQFF. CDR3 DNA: TGTGCCAGCAGCTCCCCTCACGATCGTTGGAATGAGCAGTTCTTC.